This TCR beta chain originates from a study of blood T cells in healthy people across ages. The study's findings and limits: The CMV status of each donor remained undetermined, and this could have confounded shifts in expanded clonotypes. A roughly linear age-dependent decrease characterized TCR beta diversity per million T cells.

The CDR3 has 14 residues. Trimming took off 4 bases at V and 6 bases at J, with 16 bases between the two ends. Germline assignment: CDR1 MDHEN and CDR2 SYDVKM. This clonotype occurred a few times. Its specificity is unknown. Using a J-beta primer mix together with a sample-barcoded 5' primer, a second PCR was run for roughly 6 to 12 cycles. TCRdb re-analysed the 5' RACE reads in MiXCR, keeping a single row per CDR3 protein. The sample lists some 1 million distinct CDR3 sequences; 40% to 45% were seen once. The material sequenced was blood. The source is an older woman in good health. This sequence joins TRBV28 and TRBJ2-7; TRBD2 is a possible D gene (6 bases). As DNA, the CDR3 is TGTGCCAGCAGTTCGACGGGCGGGGCCGGCGAGCAGTACTTC. Protein sequence: CASSSTGGAGEQYF.